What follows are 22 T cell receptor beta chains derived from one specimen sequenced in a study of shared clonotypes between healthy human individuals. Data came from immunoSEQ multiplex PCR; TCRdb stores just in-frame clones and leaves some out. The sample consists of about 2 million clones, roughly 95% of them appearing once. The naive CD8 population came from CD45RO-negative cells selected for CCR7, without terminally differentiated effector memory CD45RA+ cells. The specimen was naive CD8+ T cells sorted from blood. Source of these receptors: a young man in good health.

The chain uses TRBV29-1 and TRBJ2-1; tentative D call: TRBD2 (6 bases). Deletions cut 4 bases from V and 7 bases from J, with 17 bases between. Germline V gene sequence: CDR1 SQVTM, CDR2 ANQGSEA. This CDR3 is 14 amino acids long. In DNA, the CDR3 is TGCAGCGTTGTCGCAGGGAGGATCGGGAATGAGCAGTTCTTC. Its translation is CSVVAGRIGNEQFF.

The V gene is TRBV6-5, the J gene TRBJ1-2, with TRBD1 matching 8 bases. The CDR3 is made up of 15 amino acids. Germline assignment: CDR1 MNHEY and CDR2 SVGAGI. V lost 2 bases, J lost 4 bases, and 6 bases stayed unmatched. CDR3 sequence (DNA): TGTGCCAGCAGTTACGGGGGGACAGGTGGCTATGGCTACACCTTC. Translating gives CASSYGGTGGYGYTF.

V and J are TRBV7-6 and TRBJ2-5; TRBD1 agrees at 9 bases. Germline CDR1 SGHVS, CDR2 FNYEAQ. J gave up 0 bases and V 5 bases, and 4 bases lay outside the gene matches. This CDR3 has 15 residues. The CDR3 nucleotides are TGTGCCAGCAGCCCCGGACAGGGGAACCAAGAGACCCAGTACTTC. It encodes CASSPGQGNQETQYF.

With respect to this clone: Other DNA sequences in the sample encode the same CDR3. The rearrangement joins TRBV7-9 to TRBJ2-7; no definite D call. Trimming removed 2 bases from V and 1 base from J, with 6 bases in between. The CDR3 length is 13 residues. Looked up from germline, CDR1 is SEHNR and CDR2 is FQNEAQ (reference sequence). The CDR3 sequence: CASSLTESYEQYF. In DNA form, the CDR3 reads TGTGCCAGCAGCTTAACGGAGTCCTACGAGCAGTACTTC.

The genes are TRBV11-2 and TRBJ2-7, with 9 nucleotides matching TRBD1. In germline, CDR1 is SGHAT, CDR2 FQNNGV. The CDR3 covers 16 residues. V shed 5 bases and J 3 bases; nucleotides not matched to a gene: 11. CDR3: CASSPRDRATGYEQYF. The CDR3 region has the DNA TGTGCCAGCAGCCCTAGGGACAGGGCAACCGGCTACGAGCAGTACTTC.

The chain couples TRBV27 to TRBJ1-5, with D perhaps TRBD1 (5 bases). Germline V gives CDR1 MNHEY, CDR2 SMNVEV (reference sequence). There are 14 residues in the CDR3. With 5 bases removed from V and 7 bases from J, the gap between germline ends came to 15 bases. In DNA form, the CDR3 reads TGTGCCAGCAGTCCAAGTGGGGGGGGGCAGCCCCAGCATTTT. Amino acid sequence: CASSPSGGGQPQHF.

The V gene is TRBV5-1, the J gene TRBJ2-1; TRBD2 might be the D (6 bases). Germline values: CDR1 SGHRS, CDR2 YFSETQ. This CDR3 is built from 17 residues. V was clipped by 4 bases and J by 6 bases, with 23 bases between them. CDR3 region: CASSPPALGEVRNEQFF. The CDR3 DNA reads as TGCGCCAGCAGCCCGCCGGCTTTGGGGGAGGTACGCAATGAGCAGTTCTTC. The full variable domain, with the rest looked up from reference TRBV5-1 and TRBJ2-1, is KAGVTQTPRYLIKTRGQQVTLSCSPISGHRSVSWYQQTPGQGLQFLFEYFSETQRNKGNFPGRFSGRQFSNSRSEMNVSTLELGDSALYLCASSPPALGEVRNEQFFGPGTRLTVL.

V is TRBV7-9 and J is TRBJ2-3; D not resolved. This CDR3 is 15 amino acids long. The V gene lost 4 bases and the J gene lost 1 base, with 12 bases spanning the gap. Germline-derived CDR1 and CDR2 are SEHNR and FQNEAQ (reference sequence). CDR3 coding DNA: TGTGCCAGCAGCTCACAAGGTGGGGGCACAGATACGCAGTATTTT. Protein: CASSSQGGGTDTQYF. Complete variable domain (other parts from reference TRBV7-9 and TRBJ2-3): DTGVSQNPRHKITKRGQNVTFRCDPISEHNRLYWYRQTLGQGPEFLTYFQNEAQLEKSRLLSDRFSAERPKGSFSTLEIQRTEQGDSAMYLCASSSQGGGTDTQYFGPGTRLTVL.

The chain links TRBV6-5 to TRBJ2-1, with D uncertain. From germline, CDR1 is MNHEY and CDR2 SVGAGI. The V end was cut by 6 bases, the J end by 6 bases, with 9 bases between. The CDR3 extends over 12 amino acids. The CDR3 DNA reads TGTGCCAGCAGCCCTACCGGCAATGAGCAGTTCTTC. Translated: CASSPTGNEQFF.

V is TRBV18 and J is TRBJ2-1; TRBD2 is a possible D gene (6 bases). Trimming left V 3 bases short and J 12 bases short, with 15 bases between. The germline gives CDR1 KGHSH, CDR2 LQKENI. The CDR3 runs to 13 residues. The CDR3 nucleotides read TGTGCCAGCTCACCCACCTCGGGGGATTGGCAGTTCTTC. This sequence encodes CASSPTSGDWQFF.

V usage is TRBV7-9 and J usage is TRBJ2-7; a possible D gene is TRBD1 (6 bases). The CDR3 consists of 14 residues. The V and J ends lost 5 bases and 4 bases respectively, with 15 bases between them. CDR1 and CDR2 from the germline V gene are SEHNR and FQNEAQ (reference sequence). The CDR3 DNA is TGTGCCAGCAGCCCTGCGGACAGTCTTTACGAGCAGTACTTC. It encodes CASSPADSLYEQYF.

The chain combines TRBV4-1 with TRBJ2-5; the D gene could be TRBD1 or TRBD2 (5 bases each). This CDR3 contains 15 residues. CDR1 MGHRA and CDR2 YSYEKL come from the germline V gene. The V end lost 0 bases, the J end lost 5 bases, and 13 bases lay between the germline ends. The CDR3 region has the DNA TGCGCCAGCAGCCAAGACGCCGGGGCCCCGGAGACCCAGTACTTC. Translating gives CASSQDAGAPETQYF.

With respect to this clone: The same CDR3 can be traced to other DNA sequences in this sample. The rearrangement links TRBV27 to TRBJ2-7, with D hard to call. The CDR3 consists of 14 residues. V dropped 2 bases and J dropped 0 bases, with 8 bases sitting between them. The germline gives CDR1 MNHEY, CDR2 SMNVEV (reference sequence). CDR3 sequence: CASSLGTDSYEQYF. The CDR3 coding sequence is TGTGCCAGCAGTTTAGGCACAGACTCCTACGAGCAGTACTTC.

CDR3 sequence (DNA): TGTGCCAGCAGCAAAGAGAGGCAAGGGTCCTACGAGCAGTACTTC. Its translation: CASSKERQGSYEQYF. The V call is TRBV21-1, the J call TRBJ2-7. TRBV21-1 is given as a pseudogene. The CDR3 runs to 15 residues.

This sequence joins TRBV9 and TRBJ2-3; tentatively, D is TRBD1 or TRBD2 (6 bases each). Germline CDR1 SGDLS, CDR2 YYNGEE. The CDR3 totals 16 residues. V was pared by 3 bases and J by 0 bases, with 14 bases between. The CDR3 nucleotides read TGTGCCAGCAGCGAGCCAGGGGAGGAGAGCACAGATACGCAGTATTTT. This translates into CASSEPGEESTDTQYF.

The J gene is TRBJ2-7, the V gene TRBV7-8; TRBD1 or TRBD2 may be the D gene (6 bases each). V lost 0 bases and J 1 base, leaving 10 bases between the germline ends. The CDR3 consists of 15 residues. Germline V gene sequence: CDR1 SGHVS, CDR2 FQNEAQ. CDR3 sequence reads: CASSLARGQSYEQYF. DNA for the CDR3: TGTGCCAGCAGCTTAGCTCGGGGGCAATCCTACGAGCAGTACTTC.

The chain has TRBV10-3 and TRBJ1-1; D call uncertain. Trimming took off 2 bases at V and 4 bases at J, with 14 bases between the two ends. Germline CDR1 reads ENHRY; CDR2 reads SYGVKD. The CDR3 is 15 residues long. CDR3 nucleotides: TGTGCCATCAGTGAGGGAGGGTCGGAGATCACTGAAGCTTTCTTT. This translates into CAISEGGSEITEAFF.

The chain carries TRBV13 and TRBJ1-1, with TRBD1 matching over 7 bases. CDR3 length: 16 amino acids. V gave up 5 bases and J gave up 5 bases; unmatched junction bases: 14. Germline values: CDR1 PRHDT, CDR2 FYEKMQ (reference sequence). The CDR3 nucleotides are TGTGCCAGCAGCCCCAAAGGGGACAGCCAAGAAACTGAAGCTTTCTTT. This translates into CASSPKGDSQETEAFF.

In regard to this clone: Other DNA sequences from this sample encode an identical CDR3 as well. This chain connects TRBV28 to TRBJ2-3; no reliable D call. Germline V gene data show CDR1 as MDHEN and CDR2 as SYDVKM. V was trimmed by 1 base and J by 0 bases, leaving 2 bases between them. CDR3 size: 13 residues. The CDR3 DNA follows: TGTGCCAGCAGTTTATCTAGCACAGATACGCAGTATTTT. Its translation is CASSLSSTDTQYF. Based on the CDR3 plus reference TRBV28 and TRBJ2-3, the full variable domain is DVKVTQSSRYLVKRTGEKVFLECVQDMDHENMFWYRQDPGLGLRLIYFSYDVKMKEKGDIPEGYSVSREKKERFSLILESASTNQTSMYLCASSLSSTDTQYFGPGTRLTVL.

This chain's CDR3 is CASSEEGGPYEQYF. The CDR3 region has the DNA TGTGCCAGCAGCGAAGAGGGGGGGCCCTACGAGCAGTACTTC. The chain employs TRBV9 and TRBJ2-7; TRBD2 is a possible D gene (7 bases). The CDR3 extends over 14 amino acids. Germline assignment: CDR1 SGDLS and CDR2 YYNGEE. V lost 3 bases to trimming and J lost 2 bases, with 12 bases between them.

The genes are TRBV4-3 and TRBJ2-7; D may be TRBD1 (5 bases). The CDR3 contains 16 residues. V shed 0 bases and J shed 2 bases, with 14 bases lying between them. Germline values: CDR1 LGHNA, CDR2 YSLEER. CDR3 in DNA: TGCGCCAGCAGCCAAGAACCCTCCGACAGTCCCTACGAGCAGTACTTC. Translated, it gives CASSQEPSDSPYEQYF.

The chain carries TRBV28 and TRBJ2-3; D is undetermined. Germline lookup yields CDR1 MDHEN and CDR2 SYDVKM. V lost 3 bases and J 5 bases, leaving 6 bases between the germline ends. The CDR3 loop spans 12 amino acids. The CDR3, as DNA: TGTGCCAGCAGTTTTCCTGGAGATACGCAGTATTTT. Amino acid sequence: CASSFPGDTQYF.